Shown below are 20 T cell receptor beta chains from a single sample sequenced in a study of T cells in Graves' hyperthyroidism and ophthalmopathy. Amplification of TCR beta CDR3 regions was performed using RNA transcripts as template. HTBI primers were employed in a first-round RT-PCR of the TCR CDR3. TCRdb re-analysed the multiplex PCR reads in MiXCR, keeping a single row per CDR3 protein. Among hundreds of thousands of distinct CDR3 sequences listed, over 12% were seen once. Sequenced material: blood. These receptors were taken from a man between 18 and 29 years old with Graves' ophthalmopathy.

This clonotype has more than one count but fewer than ten. This sequence may be a read error, since a much larger clone differs from it by one base. This rearrangement joins TRBV7-3 to TRBJ2-1; D not certain. The J call is in doubt because the DNA end fits TRBJ2-7 better. CDR1 and CDR2 from the germline V gene are SGHTA and FQGTGA. The CDR3 covers 13 residues. The chain's CDR3 is CASSLTRYNEQYF. Written as DNA, the CDR3 is TGTGCCAGCAGCTTAACCCGTTACAATGAGCAGTACTTC.

The chain carries TRBV7-2 and TRBJ2-1, with 10 bases matching TRBD2. The junction had 2 bases not matched to a gene; V was cut back by 3 bases and J by 15 bases. CDR3 length: 11 residues. Germline V gene sequence: CDR1 SGHTA, CDR2 FQGNSA. The CDR3 coding sequence is TGTGCCAGCAGCTTTAGCGGGGGGAGGTTCTTC. Translation: CASSFSGGRFF.

This clonotype was observed a handful of times. This sequence joins TRBV7-6 and TRBJ2-3; D may be TRBD1 (7 bases). Germline CDR1 and CDR2: SGHVS and FNYEAQ. The CDR3 extends over 15 amino acids. V gave up 3 bases and J gave up 3 bases, with 13 bases separating them. The DNA of the CDR3 is TGTGCCAGCAGCTTGTTCAGGGGGGTTACAGATACGCAGTATTTT. This encodes CASSLFRGVTDTQYF.

This clonotype was recorded many times. The chain recombines TRBV24-1 with TRBJ2-1, with 15 nucleotides matching TRBD2. The CDR3 loop spans 15 amino acids. With 5 bases clipped from V and 10 bases from J, the junction kept 5 bases outside the gene matches. Germline V gives CDR1 KGHDR, CDR2 SFDVKD. The CDR3 is CATSAAGTSGREQFF. For the CDR3, the DNA is TGTGCCACCAGTGCCGCCGGGACTAGCGGGAGGGAGCAGTTCTTC.

This clonotype was counted many times. V and J are TRBV7-6 and TRBJ2-3; 8 bases are shared with TRBD2. Germline loops: CDR1 SGHVS, CDR2 FNYEAQ. The CDR3 runs to 15 residues. The junction had 9 bases not matched to a gene; V was cut back by 3 bases and J by 7 bases. CDR3 bases: TGTGCCAGCAGCTTTCCCGTGACTAGCGACAATACGCAGTATTTT. Its translation is CASSFPVTSDNTQYF.

This clonotype was seen only a few times. The V gene is TRBV27, the J gene TRBJ1-6, with D perhaps matching TRBD1 (5 bases). In germline, CDR1 is MNHEY, CDR2 SMNVEV (reference sequence). The length of the CDR3 is 13 residues. The ends were cut back, 6 bases at V and 10 bases at J, with 13 bases in the middle. CDR3 in DNA: TGTGCCAGCAGACTCGGAGGGGTCTCACCCCTCCACTTT. Its protein is CASRLGGVSPLHF.

This clonotype turned up a few times. A clone one base away is much larger, so this may be a read error. The V and J genes are TRBV3-1 and TRBJ2-7, with D possibly TRBD1 on 5 matching bases. In germline, CDR1 is LGHDT, CDR2 YNNKEL (reference sequence). The CDR3 spans 13 residues. CDR3 in DNA: TGTGCCGGCAGCCAACTGCGTCAGGGATGGCAGTACTTC. Amino acid sequence: CAGSQLRQGWQYF.

In its sample, this clonotype was seen once. The chain combines TRBV20-1 with TRBJ2-3; unclear D gene. Trimming removed 5 bases from V and 2 bases from J, with 5 bases in between. The germline CDR1 and CDR2 sequences are DFQATT and SNEGSKA (reference sequence). There are 11 residues in the CDR3. The CDR3 sequence is CSAPFTDTQYF. CDR3 sequence (DNA): TGCAGTGCTCCCTTCACAGATACGCAGTATTTT.

This clonotype was picked up many times. The rearrangement joins TRBV27 to TRBJ1-1, with TRBD1 as a possible D gene (6 bases). This CDR3 comprises 13 residues. Deletions cut 7 bases from V and 0 bases from J, with 9 bases between. The V gene's germline CDR1 is MNHEY and CDR2 SMNVEV (reference sequence). The CDR3: CASTDSLNTEAFF. CDR3 bases: TGTGCCAGCACGGACAGCTTGAACACTGAAGCTTTCTTT.

This clonotype turned up a few times. The V call is TRBV5-1, the J call TRBJ2-6; the D is unclear. The CDR3 runs to 14 residues. Germline CDR1 and CDR2: SGHRS and YFSETQ. With 1 base removed from V and 3 bases from J, the gap between germline ends came to 5 bases. The CDR3 DNA follows: TGCGCCAGCAGCTTGAACATTGGGGCCAACGTCCTGACTTTC. Protein sequence: CASSLNIGANVLTF.

This clonotype was seen ten or more times. This chain links TRBV15 with TRBJ1-5; the D is unclear. This CDR3 is built from 16 residues. Germline lookup yields CDR1 LNHNV and CDR2 YYDKDF (reference sequence). Trimming shortened V by 1 base and J by 0 bases, and 10 bases separated the two germline ends. CDR3 coding DNA: TGTGCCACCAGCAGAGGAGGAGAAGTTAGCAATCAGCCCCAGCATTTT. Protein sequence: CATSRGGEVSNQPQHF.

Points on this clonotype: A much larger clone lies one base from this, so it may be a read error. The chain links TRBV9 to TRBJ2-2; D call uncertain. The CDR3 totals 15 residues. In germline, CDR1 is SGDLS, CDR2 YYNGEE. V gave up 1 base and J gave up 0 bases, with 7 bases separating them. The CDR3 region has the DNA TGTGCCAGCAGCGTATGGGGTGCGAACACCGGGGAGCTGTTTTTT. Protein sequence: CASSVWGANTGELFF.

This clonotype was seen ten or more times. The V gene is TRBV3-1, the J gene TRBJ2-1, with 9 nucleotides matching TRBD2. J gave up 2 bases and V 0 bases, and 2 bases lay outside the gene matches. The germline V gene encodes CDR1 LGHDT and CDR2 YNNKEL (reference sequence). This CDR3 has 16 amino acids. The CDR3: CASSQEGTSPYNEQFF. The CDR3, as DNA: TGTGCCAGCAGCCAAGAAGGGACTAGCCCCTACAATGAGCAGTTCTTC.

There are a few counts of this clonotype. The chain links TRBV27 to TRBJ2-7; tentatively, D is TRBD2 (8 bases). The CDR3 consists of 14 residues. Trimming removed 8 bases from V and 3 bases from J, with 17 bases in between. Germline V gives CDR1 MNHEY, CDR2 SMNVEV (reference sequence). This CDR3 reads CASAGGLVYYEQYF. DNA of the CDR3: TGTGCCAGCGCAGGGGGACTAGTCTACTACGAGCAGTACTTC.

Remarks on this clonotype: This sequence may be a read error, since a much larger clone differs from it by one base. The rearrangement joins TRBV10-3 to TRBJ2-5, with TRBD2 as a possible D gene (7 bases). The V gene's germline CDR1 is ENHRY and CDR2 SYGVKD. This CDR3 is 13 amino acids long. The CDR3 sequence: CVISYREGETQYF. As DNA, the CDR3 is TGTGTCATCAGCTACAGGGAGGGCGAGACCCAGTACTTC.

At least ten counts were recorded for this clonotype. The J gene is TRBJ2-7, the V gene TRBV20-1; tentative D call: TRBD2 (5 bases). Germline values: CDR1 DFQATT, CDR2 SNEGSKA (reference sequence). The length of the CDR3 is 12 residues. The ends were cut back, 3 bases at V and 6 bases at J, with 12 bases in the middle. CDR3 in DNA: TGCAGTGCTAGCGGGAAGTTGGGCGAGCAGTACTTC. Translation gives CSASGKLGEQYF.

This chain connects TRBV6-2 or TRBV6-3 to TRBJ2-7; D could derive from TRBD1 or TRBD2 (6 bases each). This CDR3 spans 13 amino acids. In germline, CDR1 is MNHEY, CDR2 SVGEGT. V lost 2 bases to trimming and J lost 7 bases, with 12 bases between them. DNA of the CDR3: TGTGCCAGCAGTTACAGAGGAGGGGGGGAGCAGTACTTC. Its protein product is CASSYRGGGEQYF.

This clonotype was seen more than once but under ten times. The V call is TRBV5-1, the J call TRBJ2-7; 12 positions agree with TRBD2. Germline V gene sequence: CDR1 SGHRS, CDR2 YFSETQ. V dropped 4 bases and J dropped 4; count of bases not matched to a gene: 12. The CDR3 has 17 amino acids. CDR3 amino acids: CASSVQPSLAGGYEQYF. The CDR3 DNA follows: TGCGCCAGCAGCGTCCAACCATCACTAGCGGGGGGTTACGAGCAGTACTTC.

This clonotype has a handful of counts. The gene calls are TRBV19 and TRBJ2-1; 12 bases map to TRBD2. This CDR3 comprises 17 residues. Germline CDR1 reads LNHDA; CDR2 reads SQIVND (reference sequence). V lost 7 bases to trimming and J lost 0 bases; unmatched junction nucleotides: 7. The CDR3 is CASIRTSGASSYNEQFF. Written as DNA, the CDR3 is TGTGCCAGTATCCGGACTAGCGGGGCTAGCTCCTACAATGAGCAGTTCTTC.

This chain links TRBV20-1 with TRBJ2-1; 9 nucleotides align to TRBD2. Germline V gene data show CDR1 as DFQATT and CDR2 as SNEGSKA (reference sequence). The CDR3 is made up of 14 amino acids. Trimming took 6 bases from V and 10 from J; bases not matched to a gene: 13. Here the CDR3 DNA reads TGCAGTGCCACGGGACTAGCACATTTCAACGAGCAGTTCTTC. This encodes CSATGLAHFNEQFF.